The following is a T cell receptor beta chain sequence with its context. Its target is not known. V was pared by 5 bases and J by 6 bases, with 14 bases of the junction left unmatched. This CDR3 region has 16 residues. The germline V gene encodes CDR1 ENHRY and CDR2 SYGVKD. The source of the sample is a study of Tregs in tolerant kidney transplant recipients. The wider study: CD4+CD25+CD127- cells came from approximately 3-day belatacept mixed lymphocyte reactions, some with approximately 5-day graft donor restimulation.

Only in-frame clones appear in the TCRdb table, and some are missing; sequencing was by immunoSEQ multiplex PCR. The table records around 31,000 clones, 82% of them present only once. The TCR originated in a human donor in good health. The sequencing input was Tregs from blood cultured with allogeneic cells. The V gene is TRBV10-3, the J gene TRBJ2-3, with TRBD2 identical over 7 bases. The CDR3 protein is CAISPRGGARGDTQYF. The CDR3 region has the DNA TGTGCCATCAGTCCCCGGGGCGGGGCGCGGGGGGATACGCAGTATTTT.